The clone carrying this T cell receptor (beta chain) was seen only a few times. This CDR3 spans 17 amino acids. J was trimmed by 8 bases and V by 4 bases; bases with no gene match: 15. CDR1 SGHDT and CDR2 YYEEEE come from the germline V gene. This entry comes from a study of CD8+ T cells in alopecia areata. Sequencing templates came from extracted RNA that was reverse transcribed into cDNA. TCRdb keeps only in-frame clones here, not all; method: immunoSEQ multiplex PCR. Of 200,000 to 250,000 clones detected, under 70% appear once; the ten largest clones hold 1.2%. Stated treatment: oral pan-JAK inhibitor, 5-10 mg twice daily.

The receptor comes from a human donor with alopecia areata. The sample in question was CD4+ T cells sorted from blood, obtained at roughly week 45, from a patient treated with tofacitinib. The chain uses TRBV5-6 and TRBJ2-1; 10 bases are a match to TRBD2. As DNA, the CDR3 is TGTGCCAGCAGCCCCTCAATCGGGCTAGCGGGGGATGATGAGCAGTTCTTC. Its translation is CASSPSIGLAGDDEQFF.